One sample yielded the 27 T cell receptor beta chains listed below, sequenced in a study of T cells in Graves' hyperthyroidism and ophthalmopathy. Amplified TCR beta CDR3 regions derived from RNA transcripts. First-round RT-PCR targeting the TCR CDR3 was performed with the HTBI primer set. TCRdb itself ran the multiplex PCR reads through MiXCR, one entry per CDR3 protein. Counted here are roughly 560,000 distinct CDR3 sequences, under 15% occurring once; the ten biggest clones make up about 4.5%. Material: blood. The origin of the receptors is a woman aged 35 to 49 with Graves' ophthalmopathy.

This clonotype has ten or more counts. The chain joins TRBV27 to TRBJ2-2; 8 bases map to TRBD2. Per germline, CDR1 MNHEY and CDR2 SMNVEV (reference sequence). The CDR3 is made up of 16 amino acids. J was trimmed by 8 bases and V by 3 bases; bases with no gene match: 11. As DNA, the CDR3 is TGTGCCAGCAGTTTCTTGGTAGCGGGATTCGAAGGGGAGCTGTTTTTT. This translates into CASSFLVAGFEGELFF.

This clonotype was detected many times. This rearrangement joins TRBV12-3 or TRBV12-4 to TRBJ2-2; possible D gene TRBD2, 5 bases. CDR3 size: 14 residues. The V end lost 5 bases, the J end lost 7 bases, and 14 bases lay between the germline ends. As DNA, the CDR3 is TGTGCCAGCAGTCCAATGGTAGAGGGCGGGGAGCTGTTTTTT. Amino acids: CASSPMVEGGELFF.

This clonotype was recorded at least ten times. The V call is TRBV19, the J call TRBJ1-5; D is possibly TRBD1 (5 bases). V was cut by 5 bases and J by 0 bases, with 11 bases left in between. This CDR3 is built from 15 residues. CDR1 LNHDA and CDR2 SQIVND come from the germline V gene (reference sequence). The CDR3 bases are TGTGCCAGTAGTCGGGGGGAAACTAGCAATCAGCCCCAGCATTTT. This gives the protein CASSRGETSNQPQHF. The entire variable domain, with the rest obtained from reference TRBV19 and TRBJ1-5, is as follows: DGGITQSPKYLFRKEGQNVTLSCEQNLNHDAMYWYRQDPGQGLRLIYYSQIVNDFQKGDIAEGYSVSREKKESFPLTVTSAQKNPTAFYLCASSRGETSNQPQHFGDGTRLSIL.

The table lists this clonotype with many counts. CDR3 in amino acids: CATSDNSYEQYF. The CDR3 bases are TGTGCCACCAGCGACAACTCCTACGAGCAGTACTTC. The chain uses TRBV24-1 and TRBJ2-7; the D is unclear. Germline lookup yields CDR1 KGHDR and CDR2 SFDVKD. The V end was cut by 7 bases, the J end by 0 bases, with 6 bases between. The CDR3 covers 12 residues.

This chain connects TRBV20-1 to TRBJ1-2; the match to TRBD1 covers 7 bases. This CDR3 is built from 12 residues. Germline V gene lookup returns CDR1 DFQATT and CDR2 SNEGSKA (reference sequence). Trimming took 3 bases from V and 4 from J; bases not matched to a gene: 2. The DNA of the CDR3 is TGCAGTGCTAGCAGGGGGGGCTATGGCTACACCTTC. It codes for CSASRGGYGYTF.

DNA for the CDR3: TGTGCCAGCAGCCCCGGGGTAGCGGGGATCCAAGAGACCCAGTACTTC. It translates to CASSPGVAGIQETQYF. The V call is TRBV14, the J call TRBJ2-5, with 8 positions matching TRBD2. From germline, CDR1 is SGHDN and CDR2 FVKESK. The CDR3 runs 16 residues. V was pared by 4 bases and J by 1 base, with 8 bases of the junction left unmatched.

Written as DNA, the CDR3 is TGCAGCGGCCGGGCGCCGGGGGGCGAGCAGTACTTC. It encodes CSGRAPGGEQYF. V usage is TRBV29-1 and J usage is TRBJ2-7, with 7 bases lining up with TRBD2. The germline gives CDR1 SQVTM, CDR2 ANQGSEA. The CDR3 totals 12 residues. V lost 7 bases, J lost 6 bases, and 9 bases stayed unmatched.

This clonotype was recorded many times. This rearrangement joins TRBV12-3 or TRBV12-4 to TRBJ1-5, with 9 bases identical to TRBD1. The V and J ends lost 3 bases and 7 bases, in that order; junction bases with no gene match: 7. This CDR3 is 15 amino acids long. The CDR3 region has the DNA TGTGCCAGCAGTTTCGCGACAGGGGGGAACCAGCCCCAGCATTTT. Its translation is CASSFATGGNQPQHF.

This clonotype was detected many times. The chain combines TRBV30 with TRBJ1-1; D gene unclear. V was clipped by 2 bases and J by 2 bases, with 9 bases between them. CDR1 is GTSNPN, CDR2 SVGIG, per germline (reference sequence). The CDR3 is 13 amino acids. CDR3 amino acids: CAWSRTVNTEAFF. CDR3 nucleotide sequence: TGTGCCTGGAGTCGAACAGTCAACACTGAAGCTTTCTTT.

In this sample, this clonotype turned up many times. CDR3: CASSLYSGIQETQYF. The CDR3 nucleotides are TGTGCCAGCAGCTTATATAGCGGGATACAAGAGACCCAGTACTTC. The V and J genes are TRBV7-3 and TRBJ2-5; TRBD2 agrees at 8 bases. Trimming at V came to 2 bases and at J to 2 bases, leaving 4 bases not matched to a gene. The CDR3 is 15 amino acids. CDR1 and CDR2 (germline): SGHTA, FQGTGA.

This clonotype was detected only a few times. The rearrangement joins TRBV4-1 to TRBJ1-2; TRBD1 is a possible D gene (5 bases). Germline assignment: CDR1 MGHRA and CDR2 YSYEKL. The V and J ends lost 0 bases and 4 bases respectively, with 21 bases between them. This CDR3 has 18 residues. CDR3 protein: CASSQDPPRLGAPYGYTF. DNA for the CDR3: TGCGCCAGCAGCCAAGACCCACCTCGGCTAGGGGCCCCCTATGGCTACACCTTC.

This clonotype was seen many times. The CDR3 region is CASSGNKREQYF. CDR3 nucleotides: TGTGCCAGCAGTGGAAATAAGCGTGAGCAGTACTTC. The chain links TRBV25-1 to TRBJ2-7; D gene unclear. The germline V gene has CDR1 MGHDK and CDR2 SYGVNS. Trimming took 4 bases from V and 7 from J, leaving 11 bases between them. CDR3 length: 12 residues.

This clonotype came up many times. The CDR3 reads CASSYKRETQYF. Here the CDR3 DNA reads TGTGCCAGCAGTTACAAACGGGAGACCCAGTACTTC. The V and J genes are TRBV6-2 or TRBV6-3 and TRBJ2-5; D call uncertain. Trimming cost V 2 bases and J 5 bases, with 6 bases left between them. This CDR3 has 12 amino acids. Germline-derived CDR1 and CDR2 are MNHEY and SVGEGT.

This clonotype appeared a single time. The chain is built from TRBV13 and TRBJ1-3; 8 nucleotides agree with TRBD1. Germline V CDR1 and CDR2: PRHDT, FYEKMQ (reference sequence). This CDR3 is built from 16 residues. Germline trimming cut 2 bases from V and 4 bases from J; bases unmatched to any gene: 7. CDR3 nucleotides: TGTGCCAGCAGCTTATGGGGACAGGCAGAAGGAAACACCATATATTTT. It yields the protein CASSLWGQAEGNTIYF.

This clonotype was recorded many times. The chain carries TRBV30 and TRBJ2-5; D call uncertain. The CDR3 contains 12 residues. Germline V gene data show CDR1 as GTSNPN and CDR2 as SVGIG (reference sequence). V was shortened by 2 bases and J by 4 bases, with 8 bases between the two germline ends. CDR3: CAWSYYGETQYF. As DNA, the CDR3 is TGTGCCTGGAGTTACTACGGAGAGACCCAGTACTTC.

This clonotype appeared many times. The CDR3 nucleotides read TGCAGTGCTAGAGATCCGGATTTTGTGTATGGCTACACCTTC. It translates to CSARDPDFVYGYTF. The V gene is TRBV20-1, the J gene TRBJ1-2; D not resolved. Germline loops: CDR1 DFQATT, CDR2 SNEGSKA (reference sequence). The V end was cut by 0 bases, the J end by 5 bases, with 13 bases between. The CDR3 has 14 residues.

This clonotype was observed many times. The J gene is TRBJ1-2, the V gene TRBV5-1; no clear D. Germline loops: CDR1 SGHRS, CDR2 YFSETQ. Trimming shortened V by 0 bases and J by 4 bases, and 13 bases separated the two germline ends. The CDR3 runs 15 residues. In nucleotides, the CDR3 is TGCGCCAGCAGCTTGGATTCACAGTTAACCTATGGCTACACCTTC. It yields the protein CASSLDSQLTYGYTF.

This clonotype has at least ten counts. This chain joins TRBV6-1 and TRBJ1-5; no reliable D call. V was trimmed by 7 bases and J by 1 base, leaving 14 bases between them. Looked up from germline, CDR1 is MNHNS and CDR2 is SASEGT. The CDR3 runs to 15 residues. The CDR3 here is CASKSPSLSNQPQHF. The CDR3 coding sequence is TGTGCCAGCAAGTCCCCTTCCTTAAGCAATCAGCCCCAGCATTTT.

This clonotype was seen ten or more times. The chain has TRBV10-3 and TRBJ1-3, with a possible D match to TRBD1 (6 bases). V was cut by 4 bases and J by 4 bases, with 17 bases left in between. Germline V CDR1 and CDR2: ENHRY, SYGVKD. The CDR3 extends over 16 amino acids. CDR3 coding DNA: TGTGCCATCAGTGGCGGGACACTCCGTGCCGGAAACACCATATATTTT. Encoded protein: CAISGGTLRAGNTIYF.

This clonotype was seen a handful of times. For the CDR3, the DNA is TGTGCCACCAGTGATTCCGGGAGGGTGAACATTCAGTACTTC. Amino acid sequence: CATSDSGRVNIQYF. The chain links TRBV24-1 to TRBJ2-4; 8 bases are shared with TRBD2. The germline CDR1 and CDR2 sequences are KGHDR and SFDVKD. The CDR3 loop spans 14 amino acids. The V segment lost 2 bases and the J segment 7 bases; nucleotides outside the gene matches: 3.

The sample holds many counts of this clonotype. The CDR3 region is CASSYGMLRGTEAFF. As DNA, the CDR3 is TGTGCCAGCAGCTATGGGATGTTGAGGGGAACTGAAGCTTTCTTT. The chain recombines TRBV7-2 with TRBJ1-1, with a tentative D call TRBD1 (5 bases). The CDR3 has 15 residues. V lost 4 bases and J lost 5, with 17 bases in between. In germline, CDR1 is SGHTA, CDR2 FQGNSA.

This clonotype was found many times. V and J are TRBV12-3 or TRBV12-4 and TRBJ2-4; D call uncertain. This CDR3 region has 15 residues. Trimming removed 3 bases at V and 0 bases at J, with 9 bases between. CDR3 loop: CASSLYGLAKNIQYF. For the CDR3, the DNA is TGTGCCAGCAGTTTGTACGGTCTAGCCAAAAACATTCAGTACTTC.

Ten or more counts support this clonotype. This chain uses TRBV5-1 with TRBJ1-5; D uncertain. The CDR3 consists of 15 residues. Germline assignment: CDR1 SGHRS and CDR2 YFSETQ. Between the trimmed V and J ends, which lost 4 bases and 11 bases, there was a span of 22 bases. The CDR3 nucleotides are TGCGCCAGCAGCCCAAAAGCGGCCACAATCAATTCCCAGCATTTT. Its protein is CASSPKAATINSQHF.

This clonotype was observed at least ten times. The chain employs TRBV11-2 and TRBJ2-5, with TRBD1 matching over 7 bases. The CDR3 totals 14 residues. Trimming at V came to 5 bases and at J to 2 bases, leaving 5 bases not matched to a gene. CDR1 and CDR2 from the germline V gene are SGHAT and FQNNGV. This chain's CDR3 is CASSNTGDQETQYF. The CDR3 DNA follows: TGTGCCAGCAGCAACACAGGGGATCAAGAGACCCAGTACTTC.

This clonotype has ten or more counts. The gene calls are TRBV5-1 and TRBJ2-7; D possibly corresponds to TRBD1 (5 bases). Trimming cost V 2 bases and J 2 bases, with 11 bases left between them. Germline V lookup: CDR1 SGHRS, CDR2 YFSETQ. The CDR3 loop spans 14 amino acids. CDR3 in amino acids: CASSLSQGPYEQYF. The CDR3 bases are TGCGCCAGCAGCTTAAGCCAGGGTCCCTACGAGCAGTACTTC.

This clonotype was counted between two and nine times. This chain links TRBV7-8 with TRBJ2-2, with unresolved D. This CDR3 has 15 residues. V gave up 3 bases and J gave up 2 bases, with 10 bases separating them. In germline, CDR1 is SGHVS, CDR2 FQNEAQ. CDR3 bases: TGTGCCAGCAGCTTCTTACGAACAAACACCGGGGAGCTGTTTTTT. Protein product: CASSFLRTNTGELFF.

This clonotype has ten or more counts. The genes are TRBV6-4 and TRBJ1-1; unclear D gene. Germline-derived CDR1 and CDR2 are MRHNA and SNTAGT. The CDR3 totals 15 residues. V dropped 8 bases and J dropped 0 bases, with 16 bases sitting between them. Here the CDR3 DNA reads TGTGCCAGCTTGATTCATGGGGAAGTGAACACTGAAGCTTTCTTT. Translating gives CASLIHGEVNTEAFF.